A selection of T cell receptor beta chains follows, all from one sample in a study of T cells after yellow fever vaccination. TCRdb redid the calling of the 5' RACE reads with MiXCR, one entry per CDR3 protein. The sample consists of some 600,000 distinct CDR3 sequences, less than 20% of them appearing once. The sequencing used PBMCs, collected about 5 days after the first yellow fever vaccination. Source of these receptors: a young man who received the YFV17D yellow fever vaccine. CDR3s include the opening cysteine and the closing phenylalanine or tryptophan. A D gene is named only where the DNA matches it firmly. A clone size is listed for some rows: how often the clone was seen (once, few, many), or a class if it is expanded.

J	V	size	D	CDR3	DNA
TRBJ1-5	TRBV3-1	many	.	CASSQDAGPNQPQHF	TGTGCCAGCAGCCAAGATGCAGGGCCCAATCAGCCCCAGCATTTT
TRBJ1-1	TRBV3-1	few	.	CASSQGRTAGEAFF	TGTGCCAGCAGCCAAGGGAGGACCGCCGGAGAAGCTTTCTTT
TRBJ2-4	TRBV7-2	.	.	CASSLPPPNIQYF	TGTGCCAGCAGCTTACCCCCCCCAAACATTCAGTACTTC
TRBJ1-1	TRBV5-4	.	TRBD1	CASSLGSGGNTEAFF	TGTGCCAGCAGCTTGGGCTCAGGGGGCAACACTGAAGCTTTCTTT
TRBJ1-1	TRBV20-1	.	.	CSASTPYSTEAFF	TGCAGTGCTAGTACTCCTTATAGTACTGAAGCTTTCTTT
TRBJ2-7	TRBV6-2/TRBV6-3	few	.	CASRLFSTASDRGQYF	TGTGCCAGCAGACTCTTTTCGACAGCCAGTGATCGGGGGCAGTACTTC
TRBJ1-1	TRBV6-5	few	.	CASRQTGRAFF	TGTGCCAGCAGACAGACAGGTCGAGCTTTCTTT
TRBJ2-7	TRBV4-1	.	TRBD1	CASSQDRSTGVDEQYF	TGCGCCAGCAGCCAAGATCGATCGACAGGGGTCGACGAGCAGTACTTC
TRBJ2-5	TRBV19	few	TRBD1	CATQGNRETQYF	TGTGCCACACAGGGGAATAGAGAGACCCAGTACTTC
TRBJ2-4	TRBV7-9	.	.	CASSLAPWKSVKNIQYF	TGTGCCAGCAGCTTAGCGCCTTGGAAATCGGTCAAAAACATTCAGTACTTC
TRBJ2-5	TRBV7-3	many	TRBD2	CASSFGSGETQYF	TGTGCCAGCAGCTTCGGTAGCGGGGAGACCCAGTACTTC
TRBJ2-1	TRBV5-6	.	TRBD1	CARSPRGQHNEQFF	TGTGCCAGGAGCCCCCGGGGACAGCACAATGAGCAGTTCTTC
TRBJ1-6	TRBV24-1	few	.	CATRHSPLHF	TGTGCCACCCGTCATTCACCCCTCCACTTT
TRBJ1-1	TRBV27	few	.	CASSWDTSEARAFF	TGTGCCAGCAGCTGGGACACCTCCGAGGCTCGGGCTTTCTTT
TRBJ2-1	TRBV19	.	.	CASSMMPYNEQFF	TGTGCCAGTAGTATGATGCCCTACAATGAGCAGTTCTTC
TRBJ1-5	TRBV28	few	TRBD1	CASSSLRDRHSNQPQHF	TGTGCCAGCAGCTCTCTCCGGGACAGGCATAGCAATCAGCCCCAGCATTTT
TRBJ2-3	TRBV4-3	.	.	CASSQSPLWGGTDTQYF	TGCGCCAGCAGCCAAAGCCCCTTGTGGGGGGGCACAGATACGCAGTATTTT
TRBJ1-6	TRBV6-5	.	.	CASSLTTGLSASPLHF	TGTGCCAGCAGTTTGACTACAGGGTTGTCCGCGTCACCCCTCCACTTT
TRBJ1-1	TRBV2	few	TRBD1	CASGTGGLSTEAFF	TGTGCCAGCGGGACAGGGGGCCTTTCGACTGAAGCTTTCTTT
TRBJ2-1	TRBV7-9	.	TRBD1	CASSPRPGQGASNEQFF	TGTGCCAGCAGCCCCCGACCCGGACAGGGGGCCTCGAATGAGCAGTTCTTC
TRBJ2-3	TRBV7-3	.	TRBD2	CASSLAGGADTLYF	TGTGCCAGCAGCTTAGCGGGGGGGGCAGATACGCTGTATTTT
TRBJ1-1	TRBV4-2	.	.	CASSQGVYRLNTEAFF	TGTGCCAGCAGCCAAGGGGTCTACAGACTGAACACTGAAGCTTTCTTT
TRBJ2-1	TRBV5-1	few	TRBD2	CASSLAGTRSLNEQFF	TGCGCCAGCAGTCTGGCTGGGACTAGGAGTCTTAATGAGCAGTTCTTC
TRBJ2-5	TRBV9	many	TRBD2	CASSVGVTSGSQETQYF	TGTGCCAGCAGCGTAGGTGTAACTAGCGGGTCCCAAGAGACCCAGTACTTC
TRBJ2-7	TRBV12-3/TRBV12-4	.	TRBD2	CASSLTSGGVSEQYF	TGTGCCAGCAGTCTAACTAGCGGGGGGGTCTCCGAGCAGTACTTC
TRBJ2-3	TRBV20-1	few	.	CSARVPRDTDTQYF	TGCAGTGCTAGAGTTCCTCGGGACACAGATACGCAGTATTTT
TRBJ2-1	TRBV5-1	few	.	CASSGGGDGNEQFF	TGCGCCAGCAGCGGCGGTGGAGATGGTAATGAGCAGTTCTTC
TRBJ2-1	TRBV4-1	few	TRBD2	CASSLAGGVYEQFF	TGCGCCAGCAGCCTAGCGGGGGGGGTCTATGAGCAGTTCTTC
TRBJ2-5	TRBV4-1	few	TRBD2	CASSQFGLAENQETQYF	TGCGCCAGCAGCCAATTTGGGCTAGCGGAAAACCAAGAGACCCAGTACTTC
TRBJ1-2	TRBV12-3/TRBV12-4	few	.	CASSPTRLGYGYTF	TGTGCCAGCAGCCCTACCCGGCTAGGGTATGGCTACACCTTC
TRBJ2-7	TRBV6-2/TRBV6-3	few	.	CASSYSDAANSYEQYF	TGTGCCAGCAGTTACTCAGACGCGGCGAACTCCTACGAGCAGTACTTC
TRBJ2-1	TRBV6-1	.	.	CASSVSGTDYNEQFF	TGTGCCAGCAGTGTATCCGGGACGGACTACAATGAGCAGTTCTTC
TRBJ2-3	TRBV20-1	.	.	CSARWEGTDTQYF	TGCAGTGCTAGATGGGAGGGCACAGATACGCAGTATTTT
TRBJ1-2	TRBV10-3	few	.	CAISDTGTSANYGYTF	TGTGCCATCAGTGACACAGGCACCTCAGCTAACTATGGCTACACCTTC
TRBJ2-1	TRBV24-1	.	.	CATQDGYYNEQFF	TGTGCCACTCAAGACGGATATTACAATGAGCAGTTCTTC
TRBJ2-5	TRBV5-5	.	TRBD1	CASSFSRTGGLGKTQYF	TGTGCCAGCAGCTTCTCCCGGACAGGGGGCCTTGGGAAGACCCAGTACTTC
TRBJ2-2	TRBV11-1	.	.	CASSPTFPTGTNTGELFF	TGTGCCAGCAGTCCAACCTTTCCGACCGGGACTAACACCGGGGAGCTGTTTTTT
TRBJ2-1	TRBV7-9	few	.	CASSLSSVLDEQFF	TGTGCCAGCAGCTTATCTTCAGTTCTGGATGAGCAGTTCTTC
TRBJ2-6	TRBV11-2	.	TRBD2	CASSFGLAGLLSGANVLTF	TGTGCCAGCAGTTTCGGACTAGCGGGGTTACTCTCTGGGGCCAACGTCCTGACTTTC
TRBJ2-3	TRBV12-3/TRBV12-4	few	.	CACKSMGTDTQYF	TGTGCCTGCAAATCTATGGGAACAGATACGCAGTATTTT
TRBJ2-2	TRBV5-4	once	TRBD2	CASSTPSSGGSGTGELFF	TGTGCCAGCAGCACTCCATCTAGCGGGGGAAGTGGCACCGGGGAGCTGTTTTTT
TRBJ1-1	TRBV7-2	few	.	CASSLRWGWDTEAFF	TGTGCCAGCAGCCTAAGATGGGGCTGGGACACTGAAGCTTTCTTT
TRBJ2-7	TRBV4-2	.	TRBD1	CASSQAGQEYEQYF	TGTGCCAGCAGCCAAGCGGGACAGGAATACGAGCAGTACTTC
TRBJ2-3	TRBV25-1	many	.	CASSELGGTPDTDTQYF	TGTGCCAGCAGTGAATTAGGCGGGACACCAGACACAGATACGCAGTATTTT
TRBJ1-5	TRBV24-1	.	.	CAVQAGDQPQHF	TGTGCCGTCCAGGCAGGGGATCAGCCCCAGCATTTT
TRBJ2-1	TRBV4-1	few	TRBD1	CASSQEGQGPYNEQFF	TGCGCCAGCAGCCAAGAAGGACAGGGACCCTACAATGAGCAGTTCTTC
TRBJ1-2	TRBV12-3/TRBV12-4	few	.	CASSLKVLDYGYTF	TGTGCCAGCAGCCTGAAGGTTTTGGACTATGGCTACACCTTC
TRBJ1-3	TRBV6-6	few	.	CASLRSSGNTIYF	TGTGCCAGCTTGCGGAGCTCTGGAAACACCATATATTTT
TRBJ1-5	TRBV20-1	.	TRBD1	CSARDGGTAYSNQPQHF	TGCAGTGCTAGAGATGGGGGGACAGCTTATAGCAATCAGCCCCAGCATTTT
TRBJ1-1	TRBV18	few	.	CASSPPSGRANTEAFF	TGTGCCAGCTCACCACCGTCAGGACGGGCGAACACTGAAGCTTTCTTT
TRBJ1-2	TRBV27	once	.	CASSFDFETANYGYTF	TGTGCCAGCAGTTTTGACTTCGAGACAGCTAACTATGGCTACACCTTC
TRBJ2-3	TRBV15	few	.	CATSGHRDSPGHTDTQYF	TGTGCCACCAGCGGCCACCGAGACAGCCCGGGTCACACAGATACGCAGTATTTT
TRBJ2-3	TRBV15	few	.	CATSTRTWMGPDTQYF	TGTGCCACCAGCACCCGGACATGGATGGGTCCAGATACGCAGTATTTT
TRBJ2-6	TRBV30	.	.	CAWSIRGANVLTF	TGTGCCTGGTCGATCCGTGGGGCCAACGTCCTGACTTTC
TRBJ2-3	TRBV20-1	.	.	CSASYRTRGTDTQYF	TGCAGTGCTTCCTACAGGACTCGGGGCACAGATACGCAGTATTTT
TRBJ2-7	TRBV20-1	.	.	CSASPPDSRDYEQYF	TGCAGTGCTAGTCCCCCCGACTCCCGCGACTACGAGCAGTACTTC
TRBJ2-2	TRBV4-3	.	TRBD2	CASSQDRTSGGIGELFF	TGCGCCAGCAGTCAAGATCGAACTAGCGGGGGTATCGGGGAGCTGTTTTTT
TRBJ2-3	TRBV5-5	few	.	CASSDGTEADTQYF	TGTGCCAGCAGCGACGGGACGGAAGCTGATACGCAGTATTTT
TRBJ1-4	TRBV2	few	TRBD1	CASSERTGGSEKLFF	TGTGCCAGCAGTGAAAGGACAGGGGGCAGTGAAAAACTGTTTTTT